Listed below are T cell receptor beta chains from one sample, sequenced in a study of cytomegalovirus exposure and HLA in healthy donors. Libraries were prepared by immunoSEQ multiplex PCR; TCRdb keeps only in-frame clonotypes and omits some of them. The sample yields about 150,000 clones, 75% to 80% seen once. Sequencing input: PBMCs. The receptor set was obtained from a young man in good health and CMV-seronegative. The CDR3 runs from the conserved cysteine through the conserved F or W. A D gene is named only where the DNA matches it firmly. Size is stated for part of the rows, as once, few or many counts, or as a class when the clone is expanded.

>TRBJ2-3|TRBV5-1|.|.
TGCGCCAGCAGCTTGGCCGGGAGCGCAGATACGCAGTATTTT
CASSLAGSADTQYF
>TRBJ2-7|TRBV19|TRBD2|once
TGTGCCAGTTCTCCGAGGCGGGGGACGCTAACCGAGCAGTACTTC
CASSPRRGTLTEQYF
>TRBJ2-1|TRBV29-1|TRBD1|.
TGCAGCGCCCGGTACAGGGGGCTAAACAATGAGCAGTTCTTC
CSARYRGLNNEQFF
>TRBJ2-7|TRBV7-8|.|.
TGTGCCAGCAGCTTAGCGGTAGGGGGTGCTACCTACGAGCAGTACTTC
CASSLAVGGATYEQYF
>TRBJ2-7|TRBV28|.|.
TGTGCCAGCAGTTTCCTGGGCCCCTACGAGCAGTACTTC
CASSFLGPYEQYF
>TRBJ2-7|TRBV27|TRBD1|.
TGTGCCAGCAGTCCCCGCCTCGACAGGGGAGGCGAGCAGTACTTC
CASSPRLDRGGEQYF
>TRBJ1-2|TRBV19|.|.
TGTGCCAGCCGACATCTTTTTTATGGCTACACCTTC
CASRHLFYGYTF
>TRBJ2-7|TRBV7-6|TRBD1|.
TGTGCCAGCAGCTTAGAGCCGGGGGGACAGGGGGCCTACGAGCAGTACTTC
CASSLEPGGQGAYEQYF
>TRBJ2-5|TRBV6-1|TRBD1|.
TGTGCCAGCGGGACAGGGGCCAACCAAGAGACCCAGTACTTC
CASGTGANQETQYF
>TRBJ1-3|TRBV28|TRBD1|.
TGTGCCAGCAGTTTATTCTCTGACAGGGCTGGAAACACCATATATTTT
CASSLFSDRAGNTIYF
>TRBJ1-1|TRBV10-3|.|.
TGTGCCATTTCAGCGCTGGAGGACACTGAAGCTTTCTTT
CAISALEDTEAFF
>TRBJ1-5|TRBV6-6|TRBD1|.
TGTGCCAGCAGGATACAGGGGGGGGATCAGCCCCAGCATTTT
CASRIQGGDQPQHF
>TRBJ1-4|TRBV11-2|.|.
TGTGCCAGCCGACCACAGACAACTAATGAAAAACTGTTTTTT
CASRPQTTNEKLFF
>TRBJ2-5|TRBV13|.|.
TGTGCCAGCAGCCAAGGGGGAGAGGGGACCCAGTACTTC
CASSQGGEGTQYF
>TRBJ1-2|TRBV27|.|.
TGTGCCAGCAGTAAGGGAGATTTGAGGGGCTACACCTTC
CASSKGDLRGYTF
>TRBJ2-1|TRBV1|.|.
TGCACCAGCAGCCAAGATCGGGGACAGGAACCCAATGAGCAGTTCTTC
CTSSQDRGQEPNEQFF
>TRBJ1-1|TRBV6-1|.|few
TGTGCCAGCACAATTTCAGGGCCCACTGAAGCTTTCTTT
CASTISGPTEAFF
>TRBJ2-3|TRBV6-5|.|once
TGTGCCAGCAGCCGCGCGGGGCTAAGCACAGATACGCAGTATTTT
CASSRAGLSTDTQYF
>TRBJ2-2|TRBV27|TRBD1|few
TGTGCCAGCAGTCTCAGGGGGCGCGAGACCGGGGAGCTGTTTTTT
CASSLRGRETGELFF
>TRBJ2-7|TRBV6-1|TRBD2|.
TGTGCCAGCAGTTTAACCCTAGCGGGCTACTACGAGCAGTACTTC
CASSLTLAGYYEQYF
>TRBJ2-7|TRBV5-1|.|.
TGCGCCAGCAGCTTGGACGGGAGTGCCAACGAGCAGTACTTC
CASSLDGSANEQYF
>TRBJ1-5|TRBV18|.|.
TGTGCCAGCTCAGGTTGGCACCTGAATAGCAATCAGCCCCAGCATTTT
CASSGWHLNSNQPQHF
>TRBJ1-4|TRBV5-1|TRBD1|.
TGCGCCAGCAGCTTCGGACAGGCAACTAATGAAAAACTGTTTTTT
CASSFGQATNEKLFF
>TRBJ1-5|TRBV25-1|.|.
TGTGCCAGCAGTGAACCTGGGGCCCCGTTCAATCAGCCCCAGCATTTT
CASSEPGAPFNQPQHF
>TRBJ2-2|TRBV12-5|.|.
TGTGCTAGTGGTTTGACTACTGGGGAGCTGTTTTTT
CASGLTTGELFF
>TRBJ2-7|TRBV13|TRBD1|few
TGTGCCAGCAGCCTGGGCCAGGGGGCGTACGAGCAGTACTTC
CASSLGQGAYEQYF
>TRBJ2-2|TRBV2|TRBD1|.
TGTGCCAGCATAGGTGGGGACAGGGGCACCGGGGAGCTGTTTTTT
CASIGGDRGTGELFF
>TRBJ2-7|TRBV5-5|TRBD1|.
TGTGCCAGCAGCCCATGGACAGGGTACAACGAGCAGTACTTC
CASSPWTGYNEQYF
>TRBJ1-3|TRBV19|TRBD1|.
TGTGCCAGTAGGGGAGACAGGGGAAGAAACACCATATATTTT
CASRGDRGRNTIYF
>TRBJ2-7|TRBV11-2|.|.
TGTGCCAGCAGCTTAGGACAGGCCCTTTCCTACGAGCAGTACTTC
CASSLGQALSYEQYF
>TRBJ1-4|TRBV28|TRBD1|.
TGTGCCAGCAGTTTCTCCGGGACAGTGGAAAAACTGTTTTTT
CASSFSGTVEKLFF
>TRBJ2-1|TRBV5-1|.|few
TGCGCCAGCAGCTTGGGCGGGACAGCTCGCTACAATGAGCAGTTCTTC
CASSLGGTARYNEQFF
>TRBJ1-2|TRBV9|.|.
TGTGCCAGCAGCGTATTGGGGGCGCAGGGCTATGGCTACACCTTC
CASSVLGAQGYGYTF
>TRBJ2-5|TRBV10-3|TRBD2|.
TGTGCCATCACCCAGACCCTAGCGGGAGAGACCCAGTACTTC
CAITQTLAGETQYF
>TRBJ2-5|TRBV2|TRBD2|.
TGTGCCAGCACCCGTAGCGGGATTGGGGGAGAGACCCAGTACTTC
CASTRSGIGGETQYF
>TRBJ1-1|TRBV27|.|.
TGTGCCAGCAGTTTATGGGGGGAGGAGACTGAAGCTTTCTTT
CASSLWGEETEAFF
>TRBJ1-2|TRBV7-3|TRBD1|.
TGTGCCAGCAGCCCGGGACAGGGGGCCTATGGCTACACCTTC
CASSPGQGAYGYTF
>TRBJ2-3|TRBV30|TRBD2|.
TGTGCCTCTCATCAAGGGACTAGCGGGATCGCAGATACGCAGTGTTTT
CASHQGTSGIADTQCF
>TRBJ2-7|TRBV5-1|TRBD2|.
TGCGCCAGCAGAAGGGGCGGGAGTTTAGCAATCAGCTCCTACGAGCAGTACTTC
CASRRGGSLAISSYEQYF
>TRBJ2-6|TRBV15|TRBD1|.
TGTGCCACCAGCACCGACAGGGGGAGACCCTCTGGGGCCAACGTCCTGACTTTC
CATSTDRGRPSGANVLTF
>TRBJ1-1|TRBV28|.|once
TGTGCCAGCAGTTTTTCCCCGACACTTAACACTGAAGCTTTCTTT
CASSFSPTLNTEAFF
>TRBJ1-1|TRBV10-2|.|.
TGCGCCAGCAGTGGGAAACAGGGCTTGAACACTGAAGCTTTCTTT
CASSGKQGLNTEAFF
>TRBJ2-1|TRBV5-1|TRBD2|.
TGCGCCAGCAGCTCCGCCGGGACTAGCTCACGGAATGAGCAGTTCTTC
CASSSAGTSSRNEQFF
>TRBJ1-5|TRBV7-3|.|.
TGTGCCAGCAGCTTAACAGGGGCTCAGCCCCAGCATTTT
CASSLTGAQPQHF
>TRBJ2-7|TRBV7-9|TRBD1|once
TGTGCCAGCAGCTTCGCCGCGGGACAGGGTTACGAGCAGTACTTC
CASSFAAGQGYEQYF
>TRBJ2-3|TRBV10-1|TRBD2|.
TGCGCCAGCAGTCCCGGGGTAGCGGGAGTGTCAGATACGCAGTATTTT
CASSPGVAGVSDTQYF
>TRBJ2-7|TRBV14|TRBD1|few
TGTGCCAGCAGCCCCGGACAGGGGGGTTACGAGCAGTACTTC
CASSPGQGGYEQYF
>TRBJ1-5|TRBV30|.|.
TGTGCCTGGACCCCGACAGGATTAGTAAGCCAGCCCCAGCATTTT
CAWTPTGLVSQPQHF
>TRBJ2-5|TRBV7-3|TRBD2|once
TGTGCCAGCAGCTTCCCTGCACTAGCGGGAGAGGCAGAGACCCAGTACTTC
CASSFPALAGEAETQYF
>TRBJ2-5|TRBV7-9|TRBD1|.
TGTGCCAGCAGCCGTGGACAGGGGTTCCAAGAGACCCAGTACTTC
CASSRGQGFQETQYF
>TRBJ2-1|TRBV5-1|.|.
TGCGCCAGCAGCTTAGTAGTATCCTACAATGAGCAGTTCTTC
CASSLVVSYNEQFF
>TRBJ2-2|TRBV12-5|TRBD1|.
TGTGCTAGTGGACCGTCGCCGGGACAGGGCACCGGGGAGCTGTTTTTT
CASGPSPGQGTGELFF